This T cell receptor beta chain was captured in a study of cytomegalovirus exposure and HLA in healthy donors. The method was immunoSEQ multiplex PCR; TCRdb's version includes in-frame clones alone and lacks a portion of them. The data hold 50,000 to 65,000 clones, with just under 95% observed a single time. V was trimmed by 4 bases and J by 2 bases, leaving 11 bases between them. Germline V gene sequence: CDR1 SGHTA, CDR2 FQGTGA. The CDR3 contains 14 residues. The chain joins TRBV7-3 to TRBJ1-1; a possible D gene is TRBD1 (6 bases). The sequenced sample consisted of PBMCs. This clonotype was sampled from a woman aged 18-35 years in good health and CMV-seropositive. The CDR3 DNA is TGTGCCAGCAGCTGGGGACACTCCAACACTGAAGCTTTCTTT. It translates to CASSWGHSNTEAFF.